Sequencing of this TCR beta chain was carried out in a study of brain T cells in children with intractable seizures (dated by TCRdb to the early 2020s). A note on the overall study: Resected brain tissue from some 49 pediatric epilepsy surgery cases was initially screened for immune gene transcripts with a NanoString immunology panel. Among the roughly twelve selected surgery cases, eight also had pre-surgery blood sequenced, leaving four with brain tissue only.

Remarks on this clone: Its antigen is unknown. No much larger clone exists at a distance of one base, and base qualities are not known.

Overall results and qualifications from the work: Viral specificity was inferred only from CDR3 sequence similarity, and patients' HCMV serostatus was unknown. Because sequencing depth differed between pre- and post-surgery blood, the absence of clones from the pre-surgery sample may reflect undersampling.

Reading the label with the study, this specimen's time point is: resected brain tissue, or blood drawn just prior to surgery. Surgery cases with the highest brain T cell transcript signatures were selected for TCR beta chain sequencing of brain tissue and, where available, blood. Before surgery, patients had received at least one anti-epileptic drug. The TCR-sequenced patients were children whose drug-resistant epilepsy was caused by tuberous sclerosis complex, focal cortical dysplasia, Rasmussen encephalitis or hemimegalencephaly. Blood was drawn right before the epilepsy surgery. Bulk genomic DNA was extracted from unsorted brain tissue and whole blood with the Monarch genomic DNA purification kit. The immunoSEQ assay was applied to genomic DNA to generate the TCR beta chain sequences. In the source study's methods: Any CDR3 sequence that did not begin with the conserved framework cysteine at position 104 was removed by hand. To get clonality, the normalized Shannon's Diversity Index was subtracted from one, giving values from 0 (maximal diversity) to 1 (oligoclonal). To check whether a given CDR3 had different frequencies in two samples, for example brain versus blood, chi-squared comparison-of-proportions tests were used. Public clonotypes were identified through searches of immuneACCESS, and similarity to known antiviral clonotypes was evaluated with the VDJdb browser. Held by TCRdb, this immuneACCESS table contains in-frame sequences only and omits some clones. Under half of the omission traces to an unresolved V gene where checked; the cause of the rest is unknown. The V and J calls and the clone size are those of that table, but D and trimming were determined from the DNA. This sample comprises tens of thousands of clones, around nine tenths of them detected only once. The top ten clones comprise approximately 25% of the sample.

The source material was peripheral blood, sampled at surgery. The origin of this receptor is a girl under 10 years old with Rasmussen encephalitis and intractable seizures.

The CDR3 reads as follows: CASSELGRERGYTF. In nucleotides, the sequence is TGTGCCAGCAGTGAATTGGGCAGGGAGCGTGGCTACACCTTC. The V and J genes are TRBV6-1 and TRBJ1-2, and the D gene may be TRBD1, 5 bases matching. CDR1 MNHNS and CDR2 SASEGT are derived from the germline V gene. Counted from cysteine to phenylalanine, this CDR3 has 14 amino acids. Of all the DNA, just the CDR3 is kept, 42 bases in frame from base 1. V gives up 2 bases and J gives up 7 bases, and the segment between their germline ends measures 14 bases.